This TCR beta chain was retrieved from a study of T cell repertoires in cytomegalovirus infection. Study-level information: HLA-B-restricted CMV epitopes that are well studied were used alongside recently identified HLA-C-restricted ones.

TCRdb used MiXCR to reprocess the reads, holding one entry per CDR3 protein. The sample records about 350,000 distinct CDR3 sequences, 34% being singletons. The CDR3 consists of 14 residues. V lost 6 bases and J lost 8; bases outside the gene matches: 5. Germline CDR1 reads SGHTA; CDR2 reads FQGNSA. This clonotype was seen repeatedly, ten times or more. What it binds is unknown. The sequence was collected from a human donor in good health (CMV status not recorded). Some clones in this sample may be carry-over from other donors' samples. The rearrangement links TRBV7-2 to TRBJ2-1, with 12 positions matching TRBD1. The starting material was cultured PBMCs, obtained from culture after CMV antigen stimulation. This chain's CDR3 is CASRSGTGGDEQFF. The CDR3 nucleotides are TGTGCCAGCAGATCCGGGACAGGGGGCGATGAGCAGTTCTTC.